Below are 30 T cell receptor beta chains sequenced from a single sample in a study of blood T cell repertoires in COVID-19. Profiled with immunoSEQ multiplex PCR; TCRdb holds only in-frame clones, not every one. Among 350,000 or so clones listed, over 85% were seen once. Source material: peripheral blood. The receptors here all came from a woman aged 55-69 years with COVID-19, enrolled during active disease.

The gene calls are TRBV7-9 and TRBJ2-1; TRBD2 matches 8 bases. From germline, CDR1 is SEHNR and CDR2 FQNEAQ (reference sequence). J lost 9 bases, V lost 1 base, and 8 bases had no gene match. The CDR3 consists of 15 residues. CDR3 protein: CASSLVSGGAGEQFF. CDR3 nucleotide sequence: TGTGCCAGCAGCTTAGTTTCCGGGGGGGCCGGTGAGCAGTTCTTC.

The chain is built from TRBV19 and TRBJ1-4; 7 nucleotides agree with TRBD1. CDR1 is LNHDA and CDR2 is SQIVND in the germline V gene (reference sequence). V gave up 3 bases and J gave up 3 bases; unmatched junction bases: 4. The CDR3 runs 15 residues. DNA of the CDR3: TGTGCCAGTAGTATTGGGCAGGGGGCTAATGAAAAACTGTTTTTT. Amino acid sequence: CASSIGQGANEKLFF.

This chain joins TRBV11-1 and TRBJ1-2; no clear D. Germline V gives CDR1 SGHAT, CDR2 FQDESV (reference sequence). The V gene lost 5 bases and the J gene lost 7 bases, with 17 bases spanning the gap. This CDR3 comprises 14 residues. DNA of the CDR3: TGTGCCAGCAGCGACCGCTCCTTAGGCGGTGGCTACACCTTC. It is translated as CASSDRSLGGGYTF.

V gene TRBV6-5 combines with J gene TRBJ1-2; D may be TRBD1 (6 bases). Per the germline V gene, CDR1 is MNHEY and CDR2 is SVGAGI. Deletions cut 6 bases from V and 2 bases from J, with 13 bases between. CDR3 size: 14 residues. The CDR3 protein is CASSAGQGNYGYTF. The DNA of the CDR3 is TGTGCCAGCAGCGCGGGTCAGGGGAACTATGGCTACACCTTC.

V and J are TRBV11-1 and TRBJ1-2; D is unresolved. Germline assignment: CDR1 SGHAT and CDR2 FQDESV (reference sequence). The V and J ends lost 5 bases and 1 base respectively, with 11 bases between them. The CDR3 sequence is 14 residues long. The CDR3: CASSTDTDNYGYTF. The CDR3 nucleotides read TGTGCCAGCAGCACAGACACCGATAACTATGGCTACACCTTC.

This clone turned up a few times. The chain couples TRBV11-2 to TRBJ1-1; D call uncertain. Germline V gene sequence: CDR1 SGHAT, CDR2 FQNNGV. This CDR3 has 15 amino acids. Trimming took 1 base from V and 2 from J, leaving 11 bases between them. The CDR3 bases are TGTGCCAGCAGCTTAGTTGGCGGGATTAACACTGAAGCTTTCTTT. Protein sequence: CASSLVGGINTEAFF.

In its sample, this clone was seen a few times. The chain combines TRBV5-5 with TRBJ2-1; weak D call: TRBD1 (6 bases). Germline assignment: CDR1 SGHKS and CDR2 YYEKEE (reference sequence). V gave up 3 bases and J gave up 0 bases, with 10 bases separating them. The CDR3 consists of 15 residues. The CDR3 DNA is TGTGCCAGCAGCTGGGACAAGATCTCCTACAATGAGCAGTTCTTC. Translated, it gives CASSWDKISYNEQFF.

This chain joins TRBV5-4 and TRBJ2-3, with TRBD2 identical over 7 bases. The CDR3 is made up of 13 amino acids. Germline V gene lookup returns CDR1 SGHNT and CDR2 YYREEE (reference sequence). V was pared by 4 bases and J by 9 bases, with 8 bases of the junction left unmatched. The CDR3 loop reads CASSPGGVRTQYF. The CDR3 DNA reads as TGTGCCAGCAGCCCTGGGGGGGTTAGAACGCAGTATTTT.

The chain joins TRBV19 to TRBJ2-2; TRBD2 aligns across 7 bases. Looked up from germline, CDR1 is LNHDA and CDR2 is SQIVND (reference sequence). Trimming at V came to 9 bases and at J to 3 bases, leaving 13 bases not matched to a gene. The CDR3 runs to 16 residues. The DNA for the CDR3 is TGTGCCAGCCGACTTTGGGAGAGCGGGGACACCGGGGAGCTGTTTTTT. Encoded protein: CASRLWESGDTGELFF.

The V gene is TRBV12-2, the J gene TRBJ1-3; the table's D call, TRBD1, was not checked against the DNA. TRBV12-2 is a documented pseudogene. The CDR3 runs to 17 residues. CDR3 sequence: CASRLRDRRARGNTIYF. The CDR3 bases are TGTGCAAGTCGCTTAAGGGACAGGAGGGCCCGTGGAAACACCATATATTTT.

The rearrangement links TRBV19 to TRBJ1-2; the match to TRBD1 covers 7 bases. Germline V gene data show CDR1 as LNHDA and CDR2 as SQIVND (reference sequence). The J segment lost 0 bases and the V segment lost 1 base, leaving 5 bases of the junction unmatched. This CDR3 comprises 16 residues. The CDR3 nucleotides are TGTGCCAGTAGTATAGGCGGGACAGCCTCTAACTATGGCTACACCTTC. It encodes CASSIGGTASNYGYTF. The full variable domain, with the rest looked up from reference TRBV19 and TRBJ1-2, is DGGITQSPKYLFRKEGQNVTLSCEQNLNHDAMYWYRQDPGQGLRLIYYSQIVNDFQKGDIAEGYSVSREKKESFPLTVTSAQKNPTAFYLCASSIGGTASNYGYTFGSGTRLTVV.

As to this clone: The junction differs from germline at one of its ends, possibly a read error. This chain uses TRBV7-2 with TRBJ1-2, with a possible D match to TRBD1 (5 bases). The CDR3 has 12 amino acids. In germline, CDR1 is SGHTA, CDR2 FQGNSA. The CDR3, as DNA: TGTGCCAGCAGCCCTGACGGTGGAGGGGCCCACTTC. It is translated as CASSPDGGGAHF.

The chain recombines TRBV5-1 with TRBJ2-2; TRBD1 is a possible D gene (5 bases). The CDR3 has 15 residues. Per the germline V gene, CDR1 is SGHRS and CDR2 is YFSETQ. Trimming removed 0 bases from V and 6 bases from J, with 12 bases in between. The CDR3 nucleotides read TGCGCCAGCAGCTTGGGCGGCAGGGCGGCCGGGGAGCTGTTTTTT. This gives the protein CASSLGGRAAGELFF.

This chain joins TRBV2 and TRBJ1-1; perhaps TRBD1 as D (5 bases). Trimming pared 8 bases from V and 3 bases from J, leaving 13 bases between. The CDR3 is made up of 13 amino acids. Germline-derived CDR1 and CDR2 are SNHLY and FYNNEI. The CDR3 region has the DNA TGTGCCAGCGTCCTGGAGGGGTACACTGAAGCTTTCTTT. Amino acids: CASVLEGYTEAFF.

Note on this clone: The same CDR3 is also encoded by other DNA sequences in this sample. The rearrangement uses TRBV9 and TRBJ2-1, with TRBD1 matching over 7 bases. The CDR3 is 14 amino acids. Trimming took 0 bases from V and 3 from J; bases not matched to a gene: 0. Germline-derived CDR1 and CDR2 are SGDLS and YYNGEE. The CDR3 nucleotides read TGTGCCAGCAGCGTAGGACAGGGCTACAATGAGCAGTTCTTC. Translated, it gives CASSVGQGYNEQFF.

The chain has TRBV5-4 and TRBJ1-2; D is uncertain. The V end was cut by 0 bases, the J end by 3 bases, with 9 bases between. This CDR3 contains 14 residues. Per germline, CDR1 SGHNT and CDR2 YYREEE (reference sequence). The CDR3 protein is CASSLAGTYYGYTF. The CDR3, as DNA: TGTGCCAGCAGCTTGGCGGGAACTTACTATGGCTACACCTTC.

This chain uses TRBV18 with TRBJ2-7; 8 bases align to TRBD1. The CDR3 length is 15 residues. Germline V lookup: CDR1 KGHSH, CDR2 LQKENI. V shed 3 bases, J shed 4 bases, and the junction held 8 bases outside the gene matches. The CDR3 DNA reads TGTGCCAGCTCACCGCAGGGGAGGACAGGGTACGAGCAGTACTTC. Protein product: CASSPQGRTGYEQYF.

V usage is TRBV6-5 and J usage is TRBJ1-1; D perhaps matches TRBD1 (5 bases). The V end lost 6 bases, the J end lost 5 bases, and 16 bases lay between the germline ends. Germline-derived CDR1 and CDR2 are MNHEY and SVGAGI. This CDR3 contains 14 residues. CDR3 protein: CASRQQRRETEAFF. DNA of the CDR3: TGTGCCAGCAGGCAACAACGCAGGGAAACTGAAGCTTTCTTT.

This clone was picked up one time. This chain uses TRBV6-5 with TRBJ2-7; 7 bases are a match to TRBD1. With 5 bases clipped from V and 0 bases from J, the junction kept 7 bases outside the gene matches. Germline CDR1 and CDR2: MNHEY and SVGAGI. This CDR3 contains 15 residues. The CDR3 DNA reads as TGTGCCAGCAGTCGAAGGGGACAGAGCTCCTACGAGCAGTACTTC. As protein: CASSRRGQSSYEQYF.

As DNA, the CDR3 is TGTGCCAGCAGTGAATTCGGGACAGCTGAAGCTTTCTTT. It encodes CASSEFGTAEAFF. This chain links TRBV25-1 with TRBJ1-1; 7 bases are shared with TRBD1. Looked up from germline, CDR1 is MGHDK and CDR2 is SYGVNS. There are 13 residues in the CDR3. Germline trimming cut 1 base from V and 6 bases from J; bases unmatched to any gene: 2.

V and J are TRBV5-1 and TRBJ2-2, with 11 bases lining up with TRBD1. Germline lookup yields CDR1 SGHRS and CDR2 YFSETQ. Trimming removed 4 bases from V and 1 base from J; junction bases left unmatched: 9. The CDR3 is made up of 18 amino acids. CDR3 in DNA: TGCGCCAGCAGCAGGCTACCGGGACAGGGGGGGAACACCGGGGAGCTGTTTTTT. Encoded protein: CASSRLPGQGGNTGELFF.

The chain joins TRBV15 to TRBJ1-4; 8 positions agree with TRBD1. The CDR3 has 15 residues. The V gene end was trimmed by 1 base and the J gene end by 8 bases; junction bases not matched to a gene: 6. Germline V CDR1 and CDR2: LNHNV, YYDKDF (reference sequence). The CDR3: CATSRAGTGYEKLFF. The CDR3 nucleotides read TGTGCCACCAGCAGAGCCGGGACAGGATACGAAAAACTGTTTTTT.

This chain joins TRBV6-6 and TRBJ1-2; no clear D gene. Germline CDR1 and CDR2: MNHNY and SVGAGI (reference sequence). Trimming took 1 base from V and 0 from J, leaving 6 bases between them. The CDR3 length is 14 residues. The CDR3, as DNA: TGTGCCAGCAGTTACTTCGGGACTAACTATGGCTACACCTTC. Protein: CASSYFGTNYGYTF.

The chain has TRBV6-6 and TRBJ1-1, with a weak D call TRBD1 (5 bases). Trimming removed 7 bases from V and 1 base from J, with 16 bases in between. The CDR3 runs to 15 residues. Germline V gene data show CDR1 as MNHNY and CDR2 as SVGAGI (reference sequence). CDR3 bases: TGTGCCAGCAATCCCGGGGGTAGGGCGAACACTGAAGCTTTCTTT. Translated: CASNPGGRANTEAFF.

This sequence joins TRBV7-4 and TRBJ2-1; D uncertain. CDR3 size: 16 residues. V was clipped by 1 base and J by 0 bases, with 10 bases between them. The germline CDR1 and CDR2 sequences are SGHVT and SQSDAQ. The DNA for the CDR3 is TGTGCCAGCAGCTTAGTTCAGTGGCACTCCTACAATGAGCAGTTCTTC. This codes for CASSLVQWHSYNEQFF.

The chain carries TRBV7-2 and TRBJ1-2; possibly TRBD1 for D (6 bases). There are 13 residues in the CDR3. The ends were cut back, 3 bases at V and 4 bases at J, with 9 bases in the middle. Germline V gives CDR1 SGHTA, CDR2 FQGNSA. The CDR3 protein is CASSLARGYGYTF. CDR3 nucleotides: TGTGCCAGCAGCTTGGCCAGGGGCTATGGCTACACCTTC.

The chain employs TRBV28 and TRBJ1-5, with a tentative D call TRBD1 (5 bases). CDR1 is MDHEN, CDR2 SYDVKM, per germline. The V gene lost 8 bases and the J gene lost 6 bases, with 14 bases spanning the gap. This CDR3 is built from 13 residues. CDR3 nucleotide sequence: TGTGCCAGCTTCAGGGTATTGGGTCAGCCCCAGCATTTT. Protein product: CASFRVLGQPQHF.

The chain carries TRBV6-5 and TRBJ1-2; 10 bases fit TRBD1. Germline CDR1 and CDR2: MNHEY and SVGAGI. J lost 2 bases, V lost 6 bases, and 0 bases had no gene match. The CDR3 runs 13 residues. Here the CDR3 DNA reads TGTGCCAGCAGGGACAGGGGGAACTATGGCTACACCTTC. This sequence encodes CASRDRGNYGYTF.

V and J are TRBV7-7 and TRBJ1-1; tentative D call: TRBD1 (5 bases). This CDR3 contains 16 residues. The germline CDR1 and CDR2 sequences are SSHAT and FNYEAQ (reference sequence). Trimming removed 5 bases at V and 0 bases at J, with 16 bases between. CDR3 sequence (DNA): TGTGCCAGCAGCCCCGGGACTGGTTTCTTGAACACTGAAGCTTTCTTT. This codes for CASSPGTGFLNTEAFF.

The chain has TRBV10-3 and TRBJ2-7, with D possibly being TRBD2 (6 bases). V was trimmed by 5 bases and J by 1 base, leaving 12 bases between them. The CDR3 length is 14 residues. CDR1 ENHRY and CDR2 SYGVKD come from the germline V gene. CDR3 coding DNA: TGTGCCATCAGTTTCTCCGGGACTTCCTACGAGCAGTACTTC. It specifies CAISFSGTSYEQYF.